This T cell receptor beta chain was recovered during a study of CD8 T cells in Susac syndrome. The RNA input was about 0.5 to 1 ug, and it was reverse transcribed with random hexamers. A single record per CDR3 protein comes from TCRdb applying MiXCR to the immunoSEQ multiplex PCR reads. The data contain 150,000 to 180,000 distinct CDR3 sequences, nearly 97% of them seen just once; the ten biggest clones take up about 0.15%. The CDR3 runs to 14 residues. Trimming removed 2 bases at V and 1 base at J, with 11 bases between. Germline V lookup: CDR1 DFQATT, CDR2 SNEGSKA (reference sequence). The gene calls are TRBV20-1 and TRBJ1-1, with D maybe TRBD1 (5 bases). Sequenced material: CD8+ T cells from PBMCs. The TCR was taken from a human donor with multiple sclerosis. CDR3 DNA sequence: TGCAGTGCTAGATTCAGGGAATCGAACACTGAAGCTTTCTTT. It is translated as CSARFRESNTEAFF.